The rows below give T cell receptor beta chains drawn from one sample of a study of read filtering for tumor transcriptome and immune sequencing. Each CDR3 protein gets one entry after TCRdb re-called the reads with MiXCR. Among about 50,000 distinct CDR3 sequences, less than 20% were seen once, and the ten largest hold about 40%. The sequenced material came from a population of CD138-negative cells sorted from bone marrow. The receptors come from a donor at least 40 years old with multiple myeloma. Both conserved end residues are part of each CDR3. The D gene is left open where the match is weak. Not every row has a clone size; where given, it reads once, few, many or a size class.

CDR3: CATSSDRGLYEQYF
DNA: TGTGCCACCAGCAGCGACAGGGGCCTCTACGAGCAGTACTTC
V: TRBV15
J: TRBJ2-7
D: TRBD1
size: NA

CDR3: CSARDEKRLNTGELFF
DNA: TGCAGTGCTAGAGATGAGAAGCGTTTGAACACCGGGGAGCTGTTTTTT
V: TRBV20-1
J: TRBJ2-2
D: NA
size: many

CDR3: CASSSTQGYEQYF
DNA: TGTGCCAGCAGCTCAACCCAGGGTTACGAGCAGTACTTC
V: TRBV7-6
J: TRBJ2-7
D: NA
size: many

CDR3: CASSLGRRFRNEAFF
DNA: TGTGCCAGCAGCTTAGGGAGGCGATTCCGGAATGAAGCTTTCTTT
V: TRBV7-8
J: TRBJ1-1
D: NA
size: many

CDR3: CSARGGTGAGYNEQFF
DNA: TGCAGTGCTAGAGGGGGGACAGGGGCGGGATACAATGAGCAGTTCTTC
V: TRBV20-1
J: TRBJ2-1
D: TRBD1
size: many

CDR3: CSVEKGGRQGLINTEAFF
DNA: TGCAGCGTTGAAAAGGGGGGCCGACAGGGCCTAATAAACACTGAAGCTTTCTTT
V: TRBV29-1
J: TRBJ1-1
D: TRBD1
size: NA

CDR3: CASSLGLMEKLFF
DNA: TGTGCCAGCAGCTTGGGGTTAATGGAAAAACTGTTTTTT
V: TRBV7-8
J: TRBJ1-4
D: NA
size: NA

CDR3: CASSVRQDGPQINVQFF
DNA: TGCGCCAGCAGTGTTAGGCAGGATGGACCACAGATCAATGTGCAGTTCTTC
V: TRBV2
J: TRBJ2-1
D: NA
size: NA

CDR3: CASSLGHQPQHF
DNA: TGCGCCAGCAGCTTGGGGCATCAGCCCCAGCATTTT
V: TRBV5-1
J: TRBJ1-5
D: NA
size: NA

CDR3: CASSLGVDTQYF
DNA: TGCGCCAGCAGCTTAGGGGTGGATACGCAGTATTTT
V: TRBV5-1
J: TRBJ2-3
D: NA
size: many

CDR3: CSASGTADNQPQHF
DNA: TGCAGTGCCTCCGGGACCGCCGACAATCAGCCCCAGCATTTT
V: TRBV20-1
J: TRBJ1-5
D: NA
size: few

CDR3: CANKGRSLDNEQFF
DNA: TGTGCCAACAAGGGTCGATCATTGGACAATGAGCAGTTCTTC
V: TRBV7-2
J: TRBJ2-1
D: NA
size: many

CDR3: CASSQQGRANEQFF
DNA: TGTGCCAGCAGCCAACAGGGGAGGGCCAATGAGCAGTTCTTC
V: TRBV7-8
J: TRBJ2-1
D: NA
size: many

CDR3: CSARRLDTEAFF
DNA: TGCAGTGCTAGGAGGCTTGACACTGAAGCTTTCTTT
V: TRBV20-1
J: TRBJ1-1
D: NA
size: many

CDR3: CASSDQLAGVNEQFF
DNA: TGTGCCAGCAGTGATCAACTAGCGGGAGTCAATGAGCAGTTCTTC
V: TRBV2
J: TRBJ2-1
D: TRBD2
size: many

CDR3: CASSPGRENTGELFF
DNA: TGTGCCAGCAGCCCGGGACGGGAGAACACCGGGGAGCTGTTTTTT
V: TRBV7-9
J: TRBJ2-2
D: NA
size: few

CDR3: CSASNWSSGSNEQFF
DNA: TGCAGTGCTAGTAATTGGTCTAGCGGGAGTAATGAGCAGTTCTTC
V: TRBV20-1
J: TRBJ2-1
D: TRBD2
size: many

CDR3: CASSPGAVSEKLFF
DNA: TGTGCCAGCAGTCCCGGGGCGGTGAGTGAAAAACTGTTTTTT
V: TRBV12-3/TRBV12-4
J: TRBJ1-4
D: NA
size: many